A selection of T cell receptor beta chains follows, all from one sample in a study of blood T cell repertoires in COVID-19. Data came from immunoSEQ multiplex PCR; TCRdb stores just in-frame clones and leaves some out. Of 95,000 to 110,000 clones listed, roughly 90% are singletons. The material sequenced was peripheral blood. These receptors all stem from a woman aged 60-70 years with acute or convalescent COVID-19. CDR3s include the opening cysteine and the closing phenylalanine or tryptophan. D genes are given only for firm matches. Clone size appears in some rows only: once, few, many, or a class for an expanded clone.

clone size: .
V gene: TRBV24-1
D gene: TRBD1
CDR3 length: 16
J gene: TRBJ2-2
CDR3 DNA: TGTGCCACCAGTGACCAGGGACAGGGCGTCACCGGGGAGCTGTTTTTT
CDR3 protein: CATSDQGQGVTGELFF

clone size: .
V gene: TRBV14
D gene: .
CDR3 length: 16
J gene: TRBJ2-3
CDR3 DNA: TGTGCCAGCAGCCAAGCCCAGGGGACCCTTGCGGGGGCGCAGTATTTT
CDR3 protein: CASSQAQGTLAGAQYF

clone size: .
V gene: TRBV28
D gene: .
CDR3 length: 16
J gene: TRBJ1-5
CDR3 DNA: TGTGCCAGCAGTTTAGGGGGTCAGGGAGGAGGTCAGCCCCAGCATTTT
CDR3 protein: CASSLGGQGGGQPQHF

clone size: .
V gene: TRBV19
D gene: TRBD1
CDR3 length: 19
J gene: TRBJ1-5
CDR3 DNA: TGTGCCAGTAGCTTTCCCACGAAATTTGGACAGGGGCAGACTCAGCCCCAGCATTTT
CDR3 protein: CASSFPTKFGQGQTQPQHF

clone size: .
V gene: TRBV11-3
D gene: .
CDR3 length: 15
J gene: TRBJ2-3
CDR3 DNA: TGTGCCAGCAGCGACTTGACGGGAGCACTAGATACGCAGTATTTT
CDR3 protein: CASSDLTGALDTQYF

clone size: .
V gene: TRBV7-2
D gene: .
CDR3 length: 15
J gene: TRBJ1-3
CDR3 DNA: TGTGCCAGCAGCCCATGGACAAGCTCTGGAAACACCATATATTTT
CDR3 protein: CASSPWTSSGNTIYF

clone size: .
V gene: TRBV11-2
D gene: .
CDR3 length: 15
J gene: TRBJ2-7
CDR3 DNA: TGTGCCAGCAGCCACCGGACTCTTTACTCCTACGAGCAGTACTTC
CDR3 protein: CASSHRTLYSYEQYF

clone size: once
V gene: TRBV13
D gene: TRBD2
CDR3 length: 17
J gene: TRBJ2-5
CDR3 DNA: TGTGCCAGCAGCTCACCCTCAGAGACTAGCGGGCAAGAGACCCAGTACTTC
CDR3 protein: CASSSPSETSGQETQYF

clone size: .
V gene: TRBV7-9
D gene: .
CDR3 length: 14
J gene: TRBJ1-4
CDR3 DNA: TGTGCCAGCAGCTCAACTCCGTGGGCGGAAAAACTGTTTTTT
CDR3 protein: CASSSTPWAEKLFF

clone size: once
V gene: TRBV5-1
D gene: TRBD2
CDR3 length: 17
J gene: TRBJ2-1
CDR3 DNA: TGCGCCAGCAGCTTGTTCAGCGGGGGCAGCTCCTACAATGAGCAGTTCTTC
CDR3 protein: CASSLFSGGSSYNEQFF

clone size: .
V gene: TRBV19
D gene: .
CDR3 length: 17
J gene: TRBJ1-5
CDR3 DNA: TGTGCCAGTAGTGCCGACAGAAAAAGTCATAGCAATCAGCCCCAGCATTTT
CDR3 protein: CASSADRKSHSNQPQHF

clone size: once
V gene: TRBV3-1/TRBV3-2
D gene: .
CDR3 length: 14
J gene: TRBJ1-1
CDR3 DNA: TGTGCCAGCAGCCAAGCGACAGGTCAAACTGAAGCTTTCTTT
CDR3 protein: CASSQATGQTEAFF

clone size: .
V gene: TRBV28
D gene: .
CDR3 length: 13
J gene: TRBJ2-7
CDR3 DNA: TGTGCCAGCAGGTCGGGGGTCACCTACGAGCAGTACTTC
CDR3 protein: CASRSGVTYEQYF

clone size: .
V gene: TRBV5-1
D gene: TRBD2
CDR3 length: 15
J gene: TRBJ2-7
CDR3 DNA: TGCGCCAGCAGCTTGGGGCTAGCGGGGTCCTACGAGCAGTACTTC
CDR3 protein: CASSLGLAGSYEQYF

clone size: .
V gene: TRBV19
D gene: .
CDR3 length: 14
J gene: TRBJ1-6
CDR3 DNA: TGTGCCAGTGGGACCGGGAGGAGGAATTCACCCCTCCACTTT
CDR3 protein: CASGTGRRNSPLHF

clone size: .
V gene: TRBV5-8
D gene: TRBD1
CDR3 length: 14
J gene: TRBJ2-2
CDR3 DNA: TGTGCCAGCAGCCTAGGGACAGCCATCGGGGAGCTGTTTTTT
CDR3 protein: CASSLGTAIGELFF

clone size: .
V gene: TRBV2
D gene: TRBD1
CDR3 length: 16
J gene: TRBJ1-4
CDR3 DNA: TGTGCCAGCAGTCCCTACGCGGGACAGGGGGATGAAAAACTGTTTTTT
CDR3 protein: CASSPYAGQGDEKLFF

clone size: .
V gene: TRBV18
D gene: TRBD2
CDR3 length: 16
J gene: TRBJ2-1
CDR3 DNA: TGTGCCAGCTCGCGAACAGCTAGCGGGAGTGTCTATGAGCAGTTCTTC
CDR3 protein: CASSRTASGSVYEQFF

clone size: few
V gene: TRBV5-1
D gene: TRBD1
CDR3 length: 16
J gene: TRBJ2-3
CDR3 DNA: TGCGCCAGCAGCTTGGCGCGGACAGGGGGCGCAGATACGCAGTATTTT
CDR3 protein: CASSLARTGGADTQYF

clone size: .
V gene: TRBV24-1
D gene: TRBD1
CDR3 length: 12
J gene: TRBJ1-1
CDR3 DNA: TGTGCCACCAGTGACCTAGGGGGCCAAGCTTTCTTT
CDR3 protein: CATSDLGGQAFF

clone size: .
V gene: TRBV3-1/TRBV3-2
D gene: .
CDR3 length: 12
J gene: TRBJ2-1
CDR3 DNA: TGTGCCAGCAGCCAAGATCGGAATGAGCAGTTCTTC
CDR3 protein: CASSQDRNEQFF

clone size: .
V gene: TRBV15
D gene: .
CDR3 length: 14
J gene: TRBJ2-3
CDR3 DNA: TGTGCCACCAGGGGGACTTTCGGCACAGATACGCAGTATTTT
CDR3 protein: CATRGTFGTDTQYF

clone size: .
V gene: TRBV19
D gene: TRBD2
CDR3 length: 15
J gene: TRBJ2-1
CDR3 DNA: TGTGCCAGTAGTATACGGACTAGCGGGAGGAATGAGCAGTTCTTC
CDR3 protein: CASSIRTSGRNEQFF

clone size: few
V gene: TRBV18
D gene: .
CDR3 length: 13
J gene: TRBJ1-2
CDR3 DNA: TGTGCCAGCTCACCAGGACAGAACTATGGCTACACCTTC
CDR3 protein: CASSPGQNYGYTF

clone size: .
V gene: TRBV12-3/TRBV12-4
D gene: .
CDR3 length: 12
J gene: TRBJ1-2
CDR3 DNA: TGTGCCAGCAGCGGGCCCCGGGGAGGCTACACCTTC
CDR3 protein: CASSGPRGGYTF

clone size: .
V gene: TRBV29-1
D gene: TRBD1
CDR3 length: 12
J gene: TRBJ1-2
CDR3 DNA: TGCAGCGTTGTGGAGGGACAGTATGGCTACACCTTC
CDR3 protein: CSVVEGQYGYTF

clone size: .
V gene: TRBV7-9
D gene: .
CDR3 length: 13
J gene: TRBJ1-5
CDR3 DNA: TGTGCCAGCAGCTTAGTTCAAAATCAGCCCCAGCATTTT
CDR3 protein: CASSLVQNQPQHF

clone size: .
V gene: TRBV11-1
D gene: TRBD1
CDR3 length: 13
J gene: TRBJ2-7
CDR3 DNA: TGTGCCAGCAGCCCGGGACAGGGAGGCGAGCAGTACTTC
CDR3 protein: CASSPGQGGEQYF

clone size: .
V gene: TRBV11-3
D gene: TRBD1
CDR3 length: 15
J gene: TRBJ2-3
CDR3 DNA: TGTGCCAGCAGCTTCGGGACAGGGAGCACAGATACGCAGTATTTT
CDR3 protein: CASSFGTGSTDTQYF

clone size: once
V gene: TRBV21-1
D gene: .
CDR3 length: 11
J gene: TRBJ1-4
CDR3 DNA: TGTGCCAGCGGTCCGGTTGAAAAACTGTTTTTT
CDR3 protein: CASGPVEKLFF

clone size: .
V gene: TRBV19
D gene: TRBD1
CDR3 length: 16
J gene: TRBJ1-1
CDR3 DNA: TGTGCCAGTAGTACCATTCAGGGGGCGCGGGGCACTGAAGCTTTCTTT
CDR3 protein: CASSTIQGARGTEAFF

clone size: .
V gene: TRBV27
D gene: TRBD1
CDR3 length: 14
J gene: TRBJ1-1
CDR3 DNA: TGTGCCAGCAGGATCGACAGGGTGAACACTGAAGCTTTCTTT
CDR3 protein: CASRIDRVNTEAFF

clone size: .
V gene: TRBV19
D gene: .
CDR3 length: 13
J gene: TRBJ2-1
CDR3 DNA: TGTGCCAGTAGTACCGTCCCCTACAATGAGCAGTTCTTC
CDR3 protein: CASSTVPYNEQFF

clone size: .
V gene: TRBV28
D gene: TRBD1
CDR3 length: 14
J gene: TRBJ1-1
CDR3 DNA: TGTGCCAGCAGTTTAGGAGGACAGGGCGGTGAAGCTTTCTTT
CDR3 protein: CASSLGGQGGEAFF

clone size: .
V gene: TRBV15
D gene: TRBD1
CDR3 length: 14
J gene: TRBJ1-1
CDR3 DNA: TGTGCCACCAGCAGAGACAACGACAGGGGAATGACTTTCTTT
CDR3 protein: CATSRDNDRGMTFF

clone size: once
V gene: TRBV5-8
D gene: .
CDR3 length: 13
J gene: TRBJ1-6
CDR3 DNA: TGTGCCAGCAGCTTGACGGTTAATTCACCCCTCCACTTT
CDR3 protein: CASSLTVNSPLHF

clone size: .
V gene: TRBV14
D gene: TRBD2
CDR3 length: 16
J gene: TRBJ2-5
CDR3 DNA: TGTGCCAGCAGCCAAGAAACGGGAGGAGTATCAGAGACCCAGTACTTC
CDR3 protein: CASSQETGGVSETQYF

clone size: .
V gene: TRBV9
D gene: .
CDR3 length: 15
J gene: TRBJ1-1
CDR3 DNA: TGTGCCAGCAGCACCCATAAGGAGGGTACCCTTGAAGCTTTCTTT
CDR3 protein: CASSTHKEGTLEAFF

clone size: .
V gene: TRBV3-1/TRBV3-2
D gene: .
CDR3 length: 17
J gene: TRBJ1-6
CDR3 DNA: TGTGCCAGCAGCCAAGATCTTCCGAGCTCCTATAATTCACCCCTCCACTTT
CDR3 protein: CASSQDLPSSYNSPLHF

clone size: .
V gene: TRBV19
D gene: .
CDR3 length: 12
J gene: TRBJ1-2
CDR3 DNA: TGTGCCAGTAGCGCGGCGGGATATGGCTACACCTTC
CDR3 protein: CASSAAGYGYTF

clone size: .
V gene: TRBV11-2
D gene: .
CDR3 length: 13
J gene: TRBJ2-5
CDR3 DNA: TGTGCCAGCAGCTTGGACGTGGAGGGGACCCAGTACTTC
CDR3 protein: CASSLDVEGTQYF

clone size: .
V gene: TRBV18
D gene: TRBD1
CDR3 length: 15
J gene: TRBJ1-1
CDR3 DNA: TGTGCCAGCTCACCTAGGGGACAGGGAAACATTGAAGCTTTCTTT
CDR3 protein: CASSPRGQGNIEAFF

clone size: .
V gene: TRBV27
D gene: .
CDR3 length: 16
J gene: TRBJ2-6
CDR3 DNA: TGTGCCAGCGGGCTCACCAGGGTCTCTGGGGCCAACGTCCTGACTTTC
CDR3 protein: CASGLTRVSGANVLTF

clone size: .
V gene: TRBV5-4
D gene: .
CDR3 length: 14
J gene: TRBJ1-1
CDR3 DNA: TGTGCCAGCAGCCTGGACACGGGAAACACTGAAGCTTTCTTT
CDR3 protein: CASSLDTGNTEAFF

clone size: .
V gene: TRBV18
D gene: TRBD2
CDR3 length: 17
J gene: TRBJ2-1
CDR3 DNA: TGTGCCAGCTCACCACCGGGACTAGGGAGCTCCTACAATGAGCAGTTCTTC
CDR3 protein: CASSPPGLGSSYNEQFF

clone size: .
V gene: TRBV5-1
D gene: TRBD1
CDR3 length: 14
J gene: TRBJ1-5
CDR3 DNA: TGCGCCAGCAGCTTGTGGACAGGGGATCAGCCCCAGCATTTT
CDR3 protein: CASSLWTGDQPQHF